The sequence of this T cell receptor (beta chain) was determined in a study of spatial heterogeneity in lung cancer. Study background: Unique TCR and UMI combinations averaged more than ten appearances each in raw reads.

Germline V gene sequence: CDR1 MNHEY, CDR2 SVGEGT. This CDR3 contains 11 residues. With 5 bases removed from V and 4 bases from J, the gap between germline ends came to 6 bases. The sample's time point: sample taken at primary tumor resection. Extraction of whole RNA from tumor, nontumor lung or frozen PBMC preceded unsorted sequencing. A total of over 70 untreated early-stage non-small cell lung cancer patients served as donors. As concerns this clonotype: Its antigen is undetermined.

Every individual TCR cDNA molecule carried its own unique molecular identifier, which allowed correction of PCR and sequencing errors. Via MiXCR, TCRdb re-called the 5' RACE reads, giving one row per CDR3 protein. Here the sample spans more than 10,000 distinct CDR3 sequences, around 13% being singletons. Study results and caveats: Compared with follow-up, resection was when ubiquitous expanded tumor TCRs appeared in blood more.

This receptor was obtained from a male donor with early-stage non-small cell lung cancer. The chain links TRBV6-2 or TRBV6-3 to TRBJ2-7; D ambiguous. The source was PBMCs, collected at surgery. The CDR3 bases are TGTGCCAGCAGTGTCCAGTACGAGCAGTACTTC. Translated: CASSVQYEQYF.